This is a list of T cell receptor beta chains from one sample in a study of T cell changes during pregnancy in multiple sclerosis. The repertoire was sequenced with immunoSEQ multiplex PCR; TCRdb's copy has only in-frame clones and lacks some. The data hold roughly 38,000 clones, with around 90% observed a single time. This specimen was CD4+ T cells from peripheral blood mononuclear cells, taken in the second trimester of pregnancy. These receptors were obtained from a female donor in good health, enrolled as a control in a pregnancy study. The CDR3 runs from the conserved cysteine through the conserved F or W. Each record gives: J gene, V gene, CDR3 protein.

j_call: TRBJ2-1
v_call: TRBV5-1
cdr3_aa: CASSSGTSGYNEQFF

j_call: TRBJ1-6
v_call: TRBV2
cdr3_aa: CASSTTGALHF

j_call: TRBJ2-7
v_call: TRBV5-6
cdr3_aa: CASSLTAGSKFYEQYF

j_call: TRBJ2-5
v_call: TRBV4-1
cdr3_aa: CASSQAVAGGRRETQYF

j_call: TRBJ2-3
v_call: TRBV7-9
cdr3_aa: CASSTGTGRTDTQYF

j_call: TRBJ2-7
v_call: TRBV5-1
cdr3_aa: CASSLDWGGGGQYF

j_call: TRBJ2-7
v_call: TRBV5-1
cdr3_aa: CASSLESASYEQYF

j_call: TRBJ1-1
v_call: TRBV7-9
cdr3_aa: CASSLDTGTSNTEAFF

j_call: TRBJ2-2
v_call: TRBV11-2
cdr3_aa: CASSTLKGAGELFF

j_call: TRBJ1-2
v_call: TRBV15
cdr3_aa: CATSGRTADYGYTF

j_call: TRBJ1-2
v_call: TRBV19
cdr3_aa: CASSTGASTEGYTF

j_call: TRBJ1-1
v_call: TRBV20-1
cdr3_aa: CSAPVNTEAFF

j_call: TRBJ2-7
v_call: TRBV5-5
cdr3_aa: CASSFLQGVIYEQYF

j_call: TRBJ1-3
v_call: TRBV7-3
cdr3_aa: CASSSGTPGGAIYF

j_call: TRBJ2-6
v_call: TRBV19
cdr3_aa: CASSIKAGPSSGANVLTF

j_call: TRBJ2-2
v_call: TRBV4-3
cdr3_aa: CASSQEASRGELFF

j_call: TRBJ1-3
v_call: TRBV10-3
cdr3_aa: CAISESGRGGNTIYF

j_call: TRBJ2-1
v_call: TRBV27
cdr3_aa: CASSWDRAYNEQFF

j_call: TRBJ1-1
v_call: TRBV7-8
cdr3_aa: CASSFIRAPNTEAFF

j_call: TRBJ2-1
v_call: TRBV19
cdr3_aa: CASSRATPGNEQFF